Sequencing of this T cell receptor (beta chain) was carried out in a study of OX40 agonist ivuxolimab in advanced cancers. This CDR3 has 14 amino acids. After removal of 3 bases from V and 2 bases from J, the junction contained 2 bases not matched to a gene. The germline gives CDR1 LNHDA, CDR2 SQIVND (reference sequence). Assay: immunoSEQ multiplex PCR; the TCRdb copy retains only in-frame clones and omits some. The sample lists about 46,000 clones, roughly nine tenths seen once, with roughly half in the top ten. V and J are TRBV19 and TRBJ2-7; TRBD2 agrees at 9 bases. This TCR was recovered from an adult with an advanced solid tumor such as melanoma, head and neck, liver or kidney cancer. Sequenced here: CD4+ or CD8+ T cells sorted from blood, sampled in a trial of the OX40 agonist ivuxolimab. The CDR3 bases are TGTGCCAGTAGTATTAGCGGGGGTACCTACGAGCAGTACTTC. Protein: CASSISGGTYEQYF.